Following are 10 T cell receptor beta chains from one sample sequenced in a study of blood T cell repertoires in COVID-19. The data were produced by immunoSEQ multiplex PCR, yet TCRdb's version contains in-frame clones alone and is incomplete. Among some 380,000 clones listed, more than 65% were seen once. Material for sequencing was peripheral blood. The receptors originated from a human donor with acute or convalescent COVID-19. The donor label of this sample is uncertain.

As to this clone: Other nucleotide sequences from this sample produce the same CDR3. V and J are TRBV12-3 or TRBV12-4 and TRBJ1-1; no definite D call. V lost 3 bases to trimming and J lost 0 bases, with 5 bases between them. The CDR3 is 13 amino acids. This CDR3 reads CASSFTLNTEAFF. CDR3 DNA sequence: TGTGCCAGCAGTTTTACACTGAACACTGAAGCTTTCTTT.

This clone was counted many times. CDR3 nucleotides: TGCGCCAGCAGCCTTTCCGGGACAGGAGTCAACTACGAGCAGTACTTC. Its protein product is CASSLSGTGVNYEQYF. V and J are TRBV4-1 and TRBJ2-7, with 8 bases identical to TRBD1. The CDR3 is 16 residues long. After removal of 4 bases from V and 3 bases from J, the junction contained 11 bases not matched to a gene. The germline V gene encodes CDR1 MGHRA and CDR2 YSYEKL.

This chain uses TRBV19 with TRBJ2-5; 8 bases line up with TRBD2. The CDR3 spans 15 residues. The germline CDR1 and CDR2 sequences are LNHDA and SQIVND (reference sequence). The V and J ends lost 5 bases and 5 bases, in that order; junction bases with no gene match: 10. The CDR3 bases are TGTGCCAGTAGTGATGGTAGCGGGAATCGGGAGACCCAGTACTTC. The encoded protein is CASSDGSGNRETQYF.

This clone turned up a few times. CDR3 sequence: CASSSSVGLPYNEQFF. Written as DNA, the CDR3 is TGTGCCAGCAGCTCATCTGTGGGACTTCCTTACAATGAGCAGTTCTTC. J is TRBJ2-1 and V is TRBV5-4; tentatively, D is TRBD2 (6 bases). Germline V gives CDR1 SGHNT, CDR2 YYREEE (reference sequence). The CDR3 length is 16 residues. V lost 3 bases and J lost 4, with 17 bases in between.

V gene TRBV28 combines with J gene TRBJ1-2; D ambiguous. The germline CDR1 and CDR2 sequences are MDHEN and SYDVKM. The CDR3 contains 13 residues. V was cut by 8 bases and J by 1 base, with 11 bases left in between. CDR3 bases: TGTGCCAGCCTACAGAGAAATAACTATGGCTACACCTTC. Its protein is CASLQRNNYGYTF.

The chain links TRBV3-1 (or the pseudogene TRBV3-2) to TRBJ1-5; 8 bases map to TRBD1. The germline V gene encodes CDR1 LGHDT and CDR2 YNNKEL (reference sequence). CDR3 length equals 16 residues. J was trimmed by 1 base and V by 4 bases; bases with no gene match: 6. CDR3 residues: CASSPTGAKSNQPQHF. In nucleotides, the CDR3 is TGTGCCAGCAGCCCGACAGGGGCGAAAAGCAATCAGCCCCAGCATTTT.

The V and J genes are TRBV7-9 and TRBJ2-2; 8 bases map to TRBD1. Trimming removed 5 bases from V and 3 bases from J; junction bases left unmatched: 5. The CDR3 runs 15 residues. Germline V gives CDR1 SEHNR, CDR2 FQNEAQ (reference sequence). CDR3 DNA sequence: TGTGCCAGCAGCCCTAGGACAGGGTACACCGGGGAGCTGTTTTTT. Its protein is CASSPRTGYTGELFF.

This rearrangement joins TRBV5-6 to TRBJ1-5; TRBD1 might be the D (5 bases). From germline, CDR1 is SGHDT and CDR2 YYEEEE. The CDR3 contains 15 residues. Trimming removed 4 bases at V and 5 bases at J, with 16 bases between. The CDR3 sequence is CASSTSTATHQPQHF. The CDR3 DNA reads TGTGCCAGCAGCACTTCGACAGCGACTCATCAGCCCCAGCATTTT.

This clone was detected ten times or more. This chain joins TRBV18 and TRBJ2-2; 7 bases agree with TRBD1. Losses at the gene ends were 3 bases for V and 2 bases for J; bases not matched to a gene: 9. The CDR3 has 17 amino acids. Germline V gives CDR1 KGHSH, CDR2 LQKENI. DNA of the CDR3: TGTGCCAGCTCACCTGCTACAGGGGTTCGAAACACCGGGGAGCTGTTTTTT. The encoded protein is CASSPATGVRNTGELFF.

This clone is a singleton in its sample. The gene calls are TRBV3-1 (or the pseudogene TRBV3-2) and TRBJ1-5, with 8 bases aligning to TRBD1. Germline lookup yields CDR1 LGHDT and CDR2 YNNKEL (reference sequence). The V gene end was trimmed by 2 bases and the J gene end by 2 bases; junction bases not matched to a gene: 5. The CDR3 covers 16 residues. The CDR3 nucleotides read TGTGCCAGCAGCCAATTCGGACAGGGCGGCAATCAGCCCCAGCATTTT. It is translated as CASSQFGQGGNQPQHF.